This TCR beta chain was documented in a study of CD8 T cells in Susac syndrome. Background on the study: At the time their blood was drawn, patients with Susac syndrome were either therapy-naive, on corticosteroids (with some of them also receiving intravenous immunoglobulin), or on intravenous immunoglobulin alone. Findings of the study overall: Clonal expansion was missing from Susac syndrome CD4+ T cell repertoires.

Only one count was recorded for this clonotype. The antigen remains undetermined. Germline-derived CDR1 and CDR2 are KGHDR and SFDVKD. V was cut by 1 base and J by 9 bases, with 21 bases left in between. CDR3 size: 17 residues. Roughly 0.45 to 1 ug RNA was reverse transcribed with random hexamers. The immunoSEQ assay covered 54 Vbeta and 13 Jbeta segments for CDR3. TCRdb reanalysed the immunoSEQ multiplex PCR reads using MiXCR and keeps one entry per CDR3 protein. In the table there are 71,000 or so distinct CDR3 sequences, 93% of which are singletons. This chain joins TRBV24-1 and TRBJ2-1; possible D gene TRBD1, 6 bases. The receptor comes from a human donor with Susac syndrome. Sequencing input: CD4+ T cells from PBMCs. The CDR3 is CATSDLGAGTPAVEQFF. The CDR3 DNA sequence: TGTGCCACCAGTGATTTAGGGGCCGGGACACCAGCGGTTGAGCAGTTCTTC.